This is a list of T cell receptor beta chains from one sample in a study of control samples from healthy donors and cancer patients. The assay was immunoSEQ multiplex PCR, and TCRdb's table has in-frame clones only and misses some. The sample has roughly 93,000 clones; roughly nine tenths are singletons. The sequenced material came from PBMCs. The receptor set was obtained from a woman aged 50 to 60 with colorectal cancer. Both conserved end residues are part of each CDR3. The order of the fields is clone size, V gene, J gene, D gene, CDR3 DNA, CDR3 protein. The D gene is left open where the match is weak. Size tells how often a clone was seen (once, few, many) or the class of an expanded clone, and some rows leave it out.

clone size: .; V gene: TRBV30; J gene: TRBJ1-6; D gene: TRBD1; CDR3 DNA: TGTGCCTGGAGTGTAAACAACAGGGGAAATAATTCACCCCTCCACTTT; CDR3 protein: CAWSVNNRGNNSPLHF
clone size: once; V gene: TRBV24-1; J gene: TRBJ2-5; D gene: TRBD2; CDR3 DNA: TGTGCCACCAGTGATTTCTCACTAGCGGGGGAAGAGACCCAGTACTTC; CDR3 protein: CATSDFSLAGEETQYF
clone size: .; V gene: TRBV10-3; J gene: TRBJ1-2; D gene: .; CDR3 DNA: TGTGCCATCAGCGGCGGGGCGGCCGGCTACACCTTC; CDR3 protein: CAISGGAAGYTF
clone size: .; V gene: TRBV7-9; J gene: TRBJ1-2; D gene: .; CDR3 DNA: TGTGCCAGCCTAGGGGGGGCCTATGGCTACACCTTC; CDR3 protein: CASLGGAYGYTF
clone size: .; V gene: TRBV5-6; J gene: TRBJ1-2; D gene: TRBD1; CDR3 DNA: TGTGCCAGCAGCGGGGGGACAGGCCTAAAGAACTATGGCTACACCTTC; CDR3 protein: CASSGGTGLKNYGYTF
clone size: .; V gene: TRBV30; J gene: TRBJ1-2; D gene: .; CDR3 DNA: TGTGCCTGGGCTAGACAGTACCTTAACTATGGCTACACCTTC; CDR3 protein: CAWARQYLNYGYTF
clone size: .; V gene: TRBV7-2; J gene: TRBJ1-2; D gene: .; CDR3 DNA: TGTGCCAGCAGCTTACACCTCTATGGCTACACCTTC; CDR3 protein: CASSLHLYGYTF
clone size: .; V gene: TRBV4-3; J gene: TRBJ1-1; D gene: .; CDR3 DNA: TGCGCCAGCAGCCAAGACTGGGGCTACACTGAAGCTTTCTTT; CDR3 protein: CASSQDWGYTEAFF
clone size: .; V gene: TRBV7-2; J gene: TRBJ1-2; D gene: TRBD1; CDR3 DNA: TGTGCCAGCAGCTTAGAATCTGGGGGACAGGGGTTCTATGGCTACACCTTC; CDR3 protein: CASSLESGGQGFYGYTF
clone size: .; V gene: TRBV19; J gene: TRBJ2-3; D gene: .; CDR3 DNA: TGTGCCACTGGTTGGGGCACAGATACGCAGTATTTT; CDR3 protein: CATGWGTDTQYF
clone size: .; V gene: TRBV13; J gene: TRBJ1-1; D gene: .; CDR3 DNA: TGTGCCAGCAGCTTAAATTGGAACACTGAAGCTTTCTTT; CDR3 protein: CASSLNWNTEAFF
clone size: .; V gene: TRBV19; J gene: TRBJ2-3; D gene: TRBD2; CDR3 DNA: TGTGCCAGTAAGTGGCGGGGGGCCAGCACAGATACGCAGTATTTT; CDR3 protein: CASKWRGASTDTQYF
clone size: .; V gene: TRBV7-3; J gene: TRBJ2-1; D gene: .; CDR3 DNA: TGTGCCAGCAGCCTTAGTAGCTCCTACAATGAGCAGTTCTTC; CDR3 protein: CASSLSSSYNEQFF
clone size: .; V gene: TRBV28; J gene: TRBJ1-1; D gene: .; CDR3 DNA: TGTGCCAGCAGACAAGGGAAAACGACTGAAGCTTTCTTT; CDR3 protein: CASRQGKTTEAFF
clone size: .; V gene: TRBV6-5; J gene: TRBJ2-1; D gene: .; CDR3 DNA: TGTGCCAGCAGTTACTCGTGGGTAGGGCTTGAGTATGAGCAGTTCTTC; CDR3 protein: CASSYSWVGLEYEQFF
clone size: .; V gene: TRBV18; J gene: TRBJ2-5; D gene: TRBD2; CDR3 DNA: TGTGCCAGCTCACCGAGCGGGGGGGCTGAGACCCAGTACTTC; CDR3 protein: CASSPSGGAETQYF
clone size: .; V gene: TRBV29-1; J gene: TRBJ1-2; D gene: .; CDR3 DNA: TGCAGCGCCGAAGGGCAGGGATTTTACTATGGCTACACCTTC; CDR3 protein: CSAEGQGFYYGYTF
clone size: .; V gene: TRBV5-1; J gene: TRBJ2-5; D gene: TRBD2; CDR3 DNA: TGCGCCAGCAGCTTGGGGACTAGCGGAGAAGAGACCCAGTACTTC; CDR3 protein: CASSLGTSGEETQYF
clone size: .; V gene: TRBV5-1; J gene: TRBJ2-2; D gene: TRBD1; CDR3 DNA: TGCGCCAGCAGCGAGACAACAGGGGTACGGATCACCGGGGAGCTGTTTTTT; CDR3 protein: CASSETTGVRITGELFF
clone size: .; V gene: TRBV5-6; J gene: TRBJ1-2; D gene: .; CDR3 DNA: TGTGCCAGCAGCTTGGTGGAGTCAGGCTATGGCTACACCTTC; CDR3 protein: CASSLVESGYGYTF
clone size: once; V gene: TRBV4-3; J gene: TRBJ2-1; D gene: .; CDR3 DNA: TGCGCCAGCAGCCAAGATCACAGGCGGAATGAGCGGTTCTTC; CDR3 protein: CASSQDHRRNERFF
clone size: .; V gene: TRBV27; J gene: TRBJ1-6; D gene: .; CDR3 DNA: TGTGCCAGCAGTTTGAGTGTCGGGCCCCTCCACTTT; CDR3 protein: CASSLSVGPLHF
clone size: once; V gene: TRBV7-2; J gene: TRBJ2-3; D gene: TRBD2; CDR3 DNA: TGTGCCAGCGCCCCGGGGGGGTTAGATACGCAGTATTTT; CDR3 protein: CASAPGGLDTQYF
clone size: few; V gene: TRBV2; J gene: TRBJ2-5; D gene: .; CDR3 DNA: TGTGCCAGCAGAGGGGGGAAAGAGACCCAGTACTTC; CDR3 protein: CASRGGKETQYF
clone size: .; V gene: TRBV5-1; J gene: TRBJ2-1; D gene: TRBD1; CDR3 DNA: TGCGCCAGCAGCGCCCCTCGAGACAGGGGAGTCAATGAGCAGTTCTTC; CDR3 protein: CASSAPRDRGVNEQFF
clone size: .; V gene: TRBV10-3; J gene: TRBJ2-2; D gene: TRBD2; CDR3 DNA: TGTGCCATCAGGAGCGGGGGCGCGAACACCGGGGAGCTGTTTTTT; CDR3 protein: CAIRSGGANTGELFF
clone size: .; V gene: TRBV21-1; J gene: TRBJ1-5; D gene: .; CDR3 DNA: TGTGCCAGCAGTTTCGGCGAGCATCAGCCCCAGCATTTT; CDR3 protein: CASSFGEHQPQHF
clone size: .; V gene: TRBV6-4; J gene: TRBJ2-3; D gene: .; CDR3 DNA: TGTGCCAGCAGTGACCGCGGGGGCCTCACAGATACGCAGTATTTT; CDR3 protein: CASSDRGGLTDTQYF
clone size: .; V gene: TRBV7-8; J gene: TRBJ1-2; D gene: .; CDR3 DNA: TGTGCCAGCAGGATCCTAGAAGCTAACTATGGCTACACCTTC; CDR3 protein: CASRILEANYGYTF
clone size: .; V gene: TRBV7-3; J gene: TRBJ2-2; D gene: TRBD2; CDR3 DNA: TGTGCCAGCAGCCCCCGGGGGGGCCAAGGCGGGGAGCTGTTTTTT; CDR3 protein: CASSPRGGQGGELFF
clone size: many; V gene: TRBV7-6; J gene: TRBJ1-2; D gene: .; CDR3 DNA: TGTGCCAGCAGCTTAGAAGAAACGGGGGCTGGAGGCTACACCTTC; CDR3 protein: CASSLEETGAGGYTF
clone size: .; V gene: TRBV2; J gene: TRBJ2-1; D gene: .; CDR3 DNA: TGTGCCAGCAGAGGTCGAGTGTACAATGAGCAGTTCTTC; CDR3 protein: CASRGRVYNEQFF